The 5 T cell receptor beta chains reported below all come from one sample, sequenced in a study of blood T cells in healthy people across ages. Primed by a sample-barcoded 5' primer and a J-beta primer mix, a second PCR proceeded for about 6 to 11 cycles. Each CDR3 protein is one row after TCRdb ran MiXCR on the 5' RACE reads. Of approximately 690,000 distinct CDR3 sequences in the sample, approximately 50% were seen once. The sequenced sample was blood. The receptors originated from a man between 60 and 70 years old in good health.

This chain connects TRBV27 to TRBJ2-5, with 9 bases that match TRBD1. The DNA end favors TRBJ2-7, so the J call may be wrong. Germline V gene lookup returns CDR1 MNHEY and CDR2 SMNVEV (reference sequence). This CDR3 has 14 residues. DNA of the CDR3: TGTGCCAGCAGCCGACAGGGGGTAACCCCCGAGCAGTACTTC. Protein: CASSRQGVTPEQYF.

This clonotype has only a few counts. The chain is built from TRBV5-1 and TRBJ2-3; D is undetermined. This CDR3 is built from 15 residues. Germline V lookup: CDR1 SGHRS, CDR2 YFSETQ. The ends were cut back, 0 bases at V and 0 bases at J, with 8 bases in the middle. CDR3: CASSLVLTSTDTQYF. For the CDR3, the DNA is TGCGCCAGCAGCTTGGTTCTGACTAGCACAGATACGCAGTATTTT.

This clonotype was seen only once. The rearrangement links TRBV20-1 to TRBJ2-2; TRBD1 matches at 7 bases. In germline, CDR1 is DFQATT, CDR2 SNEGSKA (reference sequence). This CDR3 has 15 residues. The V segment lost 3 bases and the J segment 7 bases; nucleotides outside the gene matches: 11. The DNA of the CDR3 is TGCAGTGCTAGGCCACTCGACAGGGCGGGCGGGGAGCTGTTTTTT. Amino acid sequence: CSARPLDRAGGELFF.

This chain uses TRBV20-1 with TRBJ2-1; D gene unclear. The CDR3 contains 11 residues. Deletions cut 5 bases from V and 4 bases from J, with 6 bases between. Germline V gene data show CDR1 as DFQATT and CDR2 as SNEGSKA (reference sequence). CDR3 loop: CSADIYNEQFF. CDR3 DNA: TGCAGTGCTGATATATACAATGAGCAGTTCTTC.

The chain carries TRBV5-1 and TRBJ2-3; TRBD2 matches 9 bases. The length of the CDR3 is 18 residues. The V gene's germline CDR1 is SGHRS and CDR2 YFSETQ. V lost 2 bases and J lost 1; bases outside the gene matches: 11. CDR3 region: CASSFSGASGDRTDTQYF. The CDR3 DNA sequence: TGCGCCAGCAGCTTCTCCGGGGCTAGCGGGGACCGCACAGATACGCAGTATTTT.